Each of the 17 T cell receptor beta chains below was sequenced from the same sample in a study of control samples from healthy donors and cancer patients. Generated by immunoSEQ multiplex PCR, the TCRdb table keeps only in-frame clones and is missing some. Of about 45,000 clones listed, just over 70% are singletons. Sequenced material: formalin-fixed, paraffin-embedded tissue. The source of these receptors is a male donor with melanoma.

The J gene is TRBJ1-5, the V gene TRBV2; no firm D call. The CDR3 totals 12 residues. Germline values: CDR1 SNHLY, CDR2 FYNNEI. Trimming shortened V by 6 bases and J by 7 bases, and 10 bases separated the two germline ends. CDR3 in amino acids: CASRDWEQPQHF. CDR3 DNA: TGTGCCAGCAGGGATTGGGAGCAGCCCCAGCATTTT. The complete variable domain, with remaining parts taken from reference TRBV2 and TRBJ1-5, reads EPEVTQTPSHQVTQMGQEVILRCVPISNHLYFYWYRQILGQKVEFLVSFYNNEISEKSEIFDDQFSVERPDGSNFTLKIRSTKLEDSAMYFCASRDWEQPQHFGDGTRLSIL.

DNA for the CDR3: TGTGCCAGCAGCTTAGCATTCGGGGTCGCCTATAATTCACCCCTCCACTTT. Amino acid sequence: CASSLAFGVAYNSPLHF. The V and J genes are TRBV7-4 and TRBJ1-6, with D hard to call. The V gene lost 0 bases and the J gene lost 2 bases, with 11 bases spanning the gap. Germline CDR1 is SGHVT and CDR2 is SQSDAQ. The CDR3 sequence is 17 residues long.

The J gene is TRBJ2-7, the V gene TRBV7-8; TRBD2 agrees at 8 bases. Germline V gene lookup returns CDR1 SGHVS and CDR2 FQNEAQ. The CDR3 has 14 residues. With V trimmed by 5 bases and J by 6 bases, 9 bases remained unmatched. CDR3 residues: CASSLKRLASEQYF. The CDR3, as DNA: TGTGCCAGCAGCCTAAAACGACTAGCGTCCGAGCAGTACTTC.

The chain uses TRBV5-4 and TRBJ1-6; D remains ambiguous. This CDR3 contains 15 residues. Trimming pared 4 bases from V and 6 bases from J, leaving 14 bases between. Germline V gene lookup returns CDR1 SGHNT and CDR2 YYREEE (reference sequence). CDR3 DNA: TGTGCCAGCAGCAACTGGGAGGGCGGTAATTCACCCCTCCACTTT. Translation: CASSNWEGGNSPLHF. The full variable domain, with the rest looked up from reference TRBV5-4 and TRBJ1-6, is ETGVTQSPTHLIKTRGQQVTLRCSSQSGHNTVSWYQQALGQGPQFIFQYYREEENGRGNFPPRFSGLQFPNYSSELNVNALELDDSALYLCASSNWEGGNSPLHFGNGTRLTVT.

The chain carries TRBV19 and TRBJ2-1; D tentatively fits TRBD1 or TRBD2 (5 bases each). Germline V gives CDR1 LNHDA, CDR2 SQIVND (reference sequence). This CDR3 comprises 15 residues. Trimming stripped 3 bases from V and 1 base from J, with 10 bases between. The CDR3 reads CASSIGADSYNEQFF. The CDR3 DNA follows: TGTGCCAGTAGTATCGGGGCGGATTCCTACAATGAGCAGTTCTTC.

This clone was observed many times. V usage is TRBV12-3 or TRBV12-4 and J usage is TRBJ2-1; possibly TRBD1 or TRBD2 for D (5 bases each). The CDR3 spans 13 residues. Trimming left V 2 bases short and J 10 bases short, with 12 bases between. The CDR3 nucleotides are TGTGCCAGCAGTTTAATCGGGAAGGGGGAGCAGTTCTTC. Translated, it gives CASSLIGKGEQFF.

V is TRBV27 and J is TRBJ2-5; TRBD2 is a possible D gene (5 bases). The germline V gene has CDR1 MNHEY and CDR2 SMNVEV (reference sequence). The CDR3 has 13 amino acids. V lost 1 base and J lost 7, with 10 bases in between. DNA of the CDR3: TGTGCCAGCAGTTTATTGGGAGTAGGGACCCAGTACTTC. As protein: CASSLLGVGTQYF.

As concerns this clone: A much larger clonotype is one base distant, so this may be a read error. This CDR3 is also generated by other DNA sequences in the sample. V is TRBV4-1 and J is TRBJ2-7, with D possibly matching TRBD2 (5 bases). Trimming shortened V by 0 bases and J by 0 bases, and 15 bases separated the two germline ends. Germline CDR1 reads MGHRA; CDR2 reads YSYEKL. The CDR3 has 17 amino acids. This chain's CDR3 is CASSQEFTSGSSYEQYF. In DNA form, the CDR3 reads TGCGCCAGCAGCCAAGAATTTACGAGCGGAAGCTCCTACGAGCAGTACTTC.

The chain uses TRBV7-7 and TRBJ2-2; tentatively, D is TRBD2 (5 bases). Germline V lookup: CDR1 SSHAT, CDR2 FNYEAQ (reference sequence). The CDR3 has 13 amino acids. DNA of the CDR3: TGTGCTAACAGCCCGCGGGTCACCGGGGAGCTGTTTTTT. Its translation is CANSPRVTGELFF.

The J gene is TRBJ2-3, the V gene TRBV2; D not certain. Germline lookup yields CDR1 SNHLY and CDR2 FYNNEI. Trimming stripped 2 bases from V and 0 bases from J, with 9 bases between. The CDR3 is 15 amino acids. This CDR3 is CASSERALSTDTQYF. CDR3 DNA: TGTGCCAGCAGTGAAAGGGCCCTTAGCACAGATACGCAGTATTTT.

In the case of this clone: The junction departs from germline at one end; a sequencing error may be responsible. V and J are TRBV27 and TRBJ1-4; no clear D. CDR1 MNHEY and CDR2 SMNVEV come from the germline V gene (reference sequence). The CDR3 loop spans 14 amino acids. As DNA, the CDR3 is TGTGCCAGCGGTTTAAAGGGTACTAATGAAAAACTGTTTTTT. This sequence encodes CASGLKGTNEKLFF.

This clone was found a few times. The chain is built from TRBV5-1 and TRBJ2-1, with a tentative D call TRBD2 (6 bases). This CDR3 is built from 14 residues. V was pared by 7 bases and J by 3 bases, with 14 bases between. CDR1 is SGHRS, CDR2 YFSETQ, per germline. CDR3 DNA: TGCGCCAGCGGTTCTGGGGGGAACTACAATGAGCAGTTCTTC. Translating it yields CASGSGGNYNEQFF.

This clone has a handful of counts. The V and J genes are TRBV14 and TRBJ2-1; possible D gene TRBD1, 5 bases. Per the germline V gene, CDR1 is SGHDN and CDR2 is FVKESK. CDR3 length: 15 residues. V gave up 4 bases and J gave up 4 bases, with 14 bases separating them. The CDR3, as DNA: TGTGCCAGCAGCCGGAGTGCGGACATGTACAATGAGCAGTTCTTC. Translation gives CASSRSADMYNEQFF. The whole variable domain, filled in from reference TRBV14 and TRBJ2-1, reads EAGVTQFPSHSVIEKGQTVTLRCDPISGHDNLYWYRRVMGKEIKFLLHFVKESKQDESGMPNNRFLAERTGGTYSTLKVQPAELEDSGVYFCASSRSADMYNEQFFGPGTRLTVL.

This clone was recorded many times. J is TRBJ2-4 and V is TRBV20-1; D is unresolved. Germline CDR1 reads DFQATT; CDR2 reads SNEGSKA (reference sequence). Trimming cost V 4 bases and J 0 bases, with 13 bases left between them. This CDR3 region has 15 residues. The CDR3 region is CSATDLDLAKNIQYF. The CDR3 nucleotides are TGCAGTGCTACTGACCTTGACCTAGCCAAAAACATTCAGTACTTC.

A single count supports this clone. V is TRBV19 and J is TRBJ2-5, with a weak D call TRBD2 (5 bases). V was trimmed by 8 bases and J by 0 bases, leaving 7 bases between them. Germline CDR1 is LNHDA and CDR2 is SQIVND (reference sequence). CDR3 length: 12 residues. CDR3 sequence: CASSRDQETQYF. The CDR3 nucleotides read TGTGCCAGTTCGCGGGACCAAGAGACCCAGTACTTC.

This chain connects TRBV11-2 to TRBJ2-5; the D gene is possibly TRBD2 (6 bases). The CDR3 loop spans 12 amino acids. V lost 5 bases and J 10 bases, leaving 14 bases between the germline ends. The germline V gene encodes CDR1 SGHAT and CDR2 FQNNGV. CDR3 DNA: TGTGCCAGCAGCCCCGAGTGGGAGGACCAGTACTTC. This translates into CASSPEWEDQYF.

The genes are TRBV19 and TRBJ2-5; 7 bases map to TRBD2. The germline CDR1 and CDR2 sequences are LNHDA and SQIVND (reference sequence). V lost 6 bases to trimming and J lost 3 bases; unmatched junction nucleotides: 4. This CDR3 spans 13 amino acids. The CDR3 region is CASSLAEEETQYF. CDR3 coding DNA: TGTGCCAGTAGCCTAGCGGAAGAAGAGACCCAGTACTTC.